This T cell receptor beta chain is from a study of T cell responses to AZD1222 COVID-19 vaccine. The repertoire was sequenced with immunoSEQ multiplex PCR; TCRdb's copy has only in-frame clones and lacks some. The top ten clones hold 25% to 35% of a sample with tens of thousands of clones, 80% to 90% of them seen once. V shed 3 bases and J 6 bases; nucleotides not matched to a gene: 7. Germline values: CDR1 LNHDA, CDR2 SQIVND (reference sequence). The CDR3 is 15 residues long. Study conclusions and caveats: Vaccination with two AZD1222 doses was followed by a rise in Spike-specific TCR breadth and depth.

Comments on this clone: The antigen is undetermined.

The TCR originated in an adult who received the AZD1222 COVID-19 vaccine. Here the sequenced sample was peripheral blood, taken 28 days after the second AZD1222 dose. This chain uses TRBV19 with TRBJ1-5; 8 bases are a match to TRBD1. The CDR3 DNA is TGTGCCAGTAGTATGGGGGCAGGGGGCGGTCAGCCCCAGCATTTT. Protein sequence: CASSMGAGGGQPQHF.